The next 25 T cell receptor beta chains were all read from a single sample in a study of T cell responses to AZD1222 COVID-19 vaccine. Libraries were prepared by immunoSEQ multiplex PCR; TCRdb keeps only in-frame clonotypes and omits some of them. The sample yields around 89,000 clones, over 75% seen once. The material sequenced was peripheral blood, taken 28 days after the second AZD1222 dose. The receptors shown here come from an adult who received the AZD1222 COVID-19 vaccine.

Worth noting for this clone: Other nucleotide sequences from this sample produce the same CDR3. The J gene is TRBJ1-5, the V gene TRBV19; tentative D call: TRBD1 (5 bases). V dropped 3 bases and J dropped 1 base, with 7 bases sitting between them. The CDR3 contains 14 residues. The germline V gene has CDR1 LNHDA and CDR2 SQIVND (reference sequence). CDR3 protein: CASSIQGSNQPQHF. In DNA form, the CDR3 reads TGTGCCAGTAGTATCCAGGGCAGCAATCAGCCCCAGCATTTT.

This clone was counted once. The chain combines TRBV7-9 with TRBJ2-1; possibly TRBD1 or TRBD2 for D (6 bases each). In germline, CDR1 is SEHNR, CDR2 FQNEAQ (reference sequence). The CDR3 is 16 residues long. Trimming took 1 base from V and 4 from J, leaving 14 bases between them. DNA for the CDR3: TGTGCCAGCAGCTTAGGGGACTTTCAGGGGTACAATGAGCAGTTCTTC. Amino acid sequence: CASSLGDFQGYNEQFF.

V gene TRBV15 combines with J gene TRBJ1-5; TRBD1 agrees at 10 bases. The V gene's germline CDR1 is LNHNV and CDR2 YYDKDF (reference sequence). CDR3 length equals 16 residues. The trim removed 0 bases at V and 11 bases at J, leaving 10 bases unmatched. CDR3 loop: CATSREGQGMGVAQHF. DNA for the CDR3: TGTGCCACCAGCAGAGAGGGACAGGGGATGGGGGTGGCCCAGCATTTT.

There are a few counts of this clone. The V and J genes are TRBV2 and TRBJ1-2, with unresolved D. V was cut by 5 bases and J by 3 bases, with 13 bases left in between. Germline CDR1 reads SNHLY; CDR2 reads FYNNEI. The length of the CDR3 is 14 residues. The CDR3 spells CASSYESGYYGYTF. The CDR3 nucleotides are TGTGCCAGCAGTTACGAATCAGGATACTATGGCTACACCTTC.

This clone was counted a few times. The rearrangement links TRBV9 to TRBJ2-7; D uncertain. The germline V gene encodes CDR1 SGDLS and CDR2 YYNGEE. The CDR3 has 11 amino acids. Trimming pared 2 bases from V and 5 bases from J, leaving 5 bases between. The CDR3 region has the DNA TGTGCCAGCAGCGTCATTAACGAGCAGTACTTC. Its translation is CASSVINEQYF. The full variable domain, completed using reference TRBV9 and TRBJ2-7, is DSGVTQTPKHLITATGQRVTLRCSPRSGDLSVYWYQQSLDQGLQFLIQYYNGEERAKGNILERFSAQQFPDLHSELNLSSLELGDSALYFCASSVINEQYFGPGTRLTVT.

This chain uses TRBV6-2 or TRBV6-3 with TRBJ2-5, with D possibly TRBD2 on 6 matching bases. The ends were cut back, 5 bases at V and 1 base at J, with 14 bases in the middle. The CDR3 runs 15 residues. From germline, CDR1 is MNHEY and CDR2 SVGEGT. The DNA for the CDR3 is TGTGCCAGCAGTCCCTCAGGACTAACCCAAGAGACCCAGTACTTC. It yields the protein CASSPSGLTQETQYF.

The CDR3 loop is CASSGTGSTDTQYF. In nucleotides, the CDR3 is TGTGCCAGCAGCGGGACTGGGAGCACAGATACGCAGTATTTT. The chain joins TRBV5-6 to TRBJ2-3; a weak D match, TRBD2 (6 bases). Germline V gene sequence: CDR1 SGHDT, CDR2 YYEEEE. Trimming removed 4 bases from V and 0 bases from J, with 9 bases in between. The CDR3 has 14 amino acids.

The CDR3 sequence is CASSLAGNYGYTF. The CDR3 nucleotides read TGTGCCAGCAGCTTGGCAGGGAACTATGGCTACACCTTC. This rearrangement joins TRBV5-4 to TRBJ1-2, with a possible D match to TRBD1 (5 bases). The CDR3 is made up of 13 amino acids. CDR1 and CDR2 (germline): SGHNT, YYREEE (reference sequence). V was shortened by 0 bases and J by 2 bases, with 5 bases between the two germline ends.

This clone was picked up one time. This rearrangement joins TRBV5-5 to TRBJ1-5; tentatively, D is TRBD1 (5 bases). The CDR3 spans 15 residues. CDR1 and CDR2 from the germline V gene are SGHKS and YYEKEE (reference sequence). Trimming removed 4 bases at V and 0 bases at J, with 11 bases between. CDR3 sequence: CASSATGYSNQPQHF. The CDR3 region has the DNA TGTGCCAGCAGCGCCACAGGATATAGCAATCAGCCCCAGCATTTT. The variable domain in full, with the rest retrieved from reference TRBV5-5 and TRBJ1-5, is DAGVTQSPTHLIKTRGQQVTLRCSPISGHKSVSWYQQVLGQGPQFIFQYYEKEERGRGNFPDRFSARQFPNYSSELNVNALLLGDSALYLCASSATGYSNQPQHFGDGTRLSIL.

This clone came up a few times. V and J are TRBV28 and TRBJ1-2; D gene ambiguous. Germline CDR1 MDHEN, CDR2 SYDVKM. V lost 3 bases and J 9 bases, leaving 8 bases between the germline ends. This CDR3 has 11 amino acids. CDR3 residues: CASSFYGSYTF. Here the CDR3 DNA reads TGTGCCAGCAGTTTTTACGGCAGCTACACCTTC.

The chain is built from TRBV12-3 or TRBV12-4 and TRBJ1-6; TRBD1 aligns across 8 bases. CDR3 length: 13 residues. V dropped 6 bases and J dropped 10; count of bases not matched to a gene: 5. CDR3 region: CASRGTGDSPLHF. The CDR3 nucleotides read TGTGCCAGCAGAGGGACAGGAGACTCACCCCTCCACTTT.

V gene TRBV5-5 combines with J gene TRBJ2-5; D remains unclear. The ends were cut back, 2 bases at V and 7 bases at J, with 12 bases in the middle. From germline, CDR1 is SGHKS and CDR2 YYEKEE (reference sequence). This CDR3 has 13 residues. CDR3 coding DNA: TGTGCCAGCAGCTTTCAATGGGAAGGGACCCAGTACTTC. Its translation: CASSFQWEGTQYF.

The chain couples TRBV4-1 to TRBJ2-1, with D unclear. Between the trimmed V and J ends, which lost 4 bases and 8 bases, there was a span of 12 bases. CDR3 length equals 13 residues. CDR1 and CDR2 from the germline V gene are MGHRA and YSYEKL. CDR3 residues: CASSPVSADEQFF. CDR3 DNA sequence: TGCGCCAGCAGCCCCGTAAGTGCAGATGAGCAGTTCTTC.

The V call is TRBV6-5, the J call TRBJ1-1, with a possible D match to TRBD1 (5 bases). This CDR3 is built from 13 residues. The V end lost 4 bases, the J end lost 4 bases, and 10 bases lay between the germline ends. Germline-derived CDR1 and CDR2 are MNHEY and SVGAGI. CDR3: CASSSRGSTEAFF. CDR3 in DNA: TGTGCCAGCAGTTCTAGGGGAAGCACTGAAGCTTTCTTT.

The chain carries TRBV19 and TRBJ2-4; possible D gene TRBD2, 7 bases. Germline V gives CDR1 LNHDA, CDR2 SQIVND (reference sequence). Trimming removed 6 bases from V and 2 bases from J, with 11 bases in between. The CDR3 runs 14 residues. CDR3 sequence: CASRGGGSKNIQYF. DNA of the CDR3: TGTGCCAGTAGGGGAGGGGGATCCAAAAACATTCAGTACTTC. The complete variable domain, with remaining parts taken from reference TRBV19 and TRBJ2-4, reads DGGITQSPKYLFRKEGQNVTLSCEQNLNHDAMYWYRQDPGQGLRLIYYSQIVNDFQKGDIAEGYSVSREKKESFPLTVTSAQKNPTAFYLCASRGGGSKNIQYFGAGTRLSVL.

This chain joins TRBV6-2 or TRBV6-3 and TRBJ2-7, with a weak D call TRBD2 (6 bases). CDR3 length: 15 amino acids. Germline CDR1 and CDR2: MNHEY and SVGEGT. Between the trimmed V and J ends, which lost 0 bases and 6 bases, there was a span of 15 bases. This CDR3 reads CASSYSGTGGGEQYF. CDR3 DNA sequence: TGTGCCAGCAGTTACTCGGGGACTGGCGGTGGCGAGCAGTACTTC.

The chain employs TRBV7-9 and TRBJ1-4; 7 positions agree with TRBD1. Germline V gives CDR1 SEHNR, CDR2 FQNEAQ (reference sequence). The CDR3 sequence is 14 residues long. V shed 3 bases, J shed 8 bases, and the junction held 6 bases outside the gene matches. The CDR3 protein is CASSFKGAEEKLFF. The CDR3, as DNA: TGTGCCAGCAGCTTCAAGGGGGCCGAGGAAAAACTGTTTTTT.

V is TRBV29-1 and J is TRBJ1-2; unclear D gene. Germline assignment: CDR1 SQVTM and CDR2 ANQGSEA. The V end was cut by 4 bases, the J end by 1 base, with 7 bases between. The CDR3 consists of 12 residues. In DNA form, the CDR3 reads TGCAGCGTTGGGCCAGATAACTATGGCTACACCTTC. Residues: CSVGPDNYGYTF.

J is TRBJ2-7 and V is TRBV5-6, with a possible D match to TRBD1 (5 bases). Deletions cut 0 bases from V and 0 bases from J, with 10 bases between. The CDR3 has 15 amino acids. Germline V gene sequence: CDR1 SGHDT, CDR2 YYEEEE. The CDR3 protein is CASSLGTRGSYEQYF. As DNA, the CDR3 is TGTGCCAGCAGCTTGGGGACAAGGGGCTCCTACGAGCAGTACTTC.

This clone appeared a single time. The chain links TRBV6-5 to TRBJ1-2; no clear D gene. The CDR3 is 14 residues long. Germline V gene data show CDR1 as MNHEY and CDR2 as SVGAGI. Trimming took off 10 bases at V and 4 bases at J, with 19 bases between the two ends. The CDR3 nucleotides are TGTGCCACCGGCCCCTCCCCGTCTTCCTATGGCTACACCTTC. Encoded protein: CATGPSPSSYGYTF.

This clone has a handful of counts. Other nucleotide sequences from this sample produce the same CDR3. J is TRBJ1-5 and V is TRBV7-9; D gene ambiguous. V dropped 1 base and J dropped 7 bases, with 11 bases sitting between them. The CDR3 sequence is 14 residues long. The germline gives CDR1 SEHNR, CDR2 FQNEAQ (reference sequence). The CDR3 DNA is TGTGCCAGCAGCTTAGACCGGGATCCACAGCCCCAGCATTTT. This sequence encodes CASSLDRDPQPQHF.

The chain couples TRBV19 to TRBJ1-5; no reliable D call. The CDR3 is made up of 14 amino acids. Trimming cost V 6 bases and J 5 bases, with 14 bases left between them. Germline-derived CDR1 and CDR2 are LNHDA and SQIVND (reference sequence). CDR3 amino acids: CASRTGRSDQPQHF. The CDR3 region has the DNA TGTGCCAGTAGAACCGGACGGTCGGATCAGCCCCAGCATTTT.

This clone appeared once. CDR3 sequence reads: CASSLGPSSTNEKLFF. CDR3 in DNA: TGCGCCAGCAGCTTGGGTCCATCCTCAACTAATGAAAAACTGTTTTTT. V and J are TRBV5-1 and TRBJ1-4; D is uncertain. V shed 0 bases and J shed 0 bases, with 9 bases lying between them. Germline-derived CDR1 and CDR2 are SGHRS and YFSETQ. There are 16 residues in the CDR3. The full variable domain, with the rest looked up from reference TRBV5-1 and TRBJ1-4, is KAGVTQTPRYLIKTRGQQVTLSCSPISGHRSVSWYQQTPGQGLQFLFEYFSETQRNKGNFPGRFSGRQFSNSRSEMNVSTLELGDSALYLCASSLGPSSTNEKLFFGSGTQLSVL.

This sequence joins TRBV7-8 and TRBJ1-5; D gene unclear. The CDR3 totals 13 residues. V gave up 1 base and J gave up 4 bases, with 5 bases separating them. Germline lookup yields CDR1 SGHVS and CDR2 FQNEAQ. CDR3 sequence (DNA): TGTGCCAGCAGCTTAGGTACTAATCAGCCCCAGCATTTT. It translates to CASSLGTNQPQHF.

V usage is TRBV14 and J usage is TRBJ2-3; 9 bases align to TRBD2. The CDR3 is made up of 16 amino acids. The V and J ends lost 3 bases and 1 base, in that order; junction bases with no gene match: 5. Looked up from germline, CDR1 is SGHDN and CDR2 is FVKESK. The CDR3: CASSHDPSGGTDTQYF. DNA of the CDR3: TGTGCCAGCAGCCACGATCCTAGCGGGGGCACAGATACGCAGTATTTT.